This T cell receptor beta chain was sequenced during a study of T cell responses to AZD1222 COVID-19 vaccine. Study findings and constraints: The CD4 TCRs associated with vaccination extended across spike and predominated at 160-218 and 743-854. At study baseline, merely roughly 6 AZD1222 recipients were seropositive.

As to this clone: The antigen is not known.

Data came from immunoSEQ multiplex PCR; TCRdb stores just in-frame clones and leaves some out. This sample carries around 140,000 clones, 85% of them seen once, and the ten largest clones take 7.9%. V lost 7 bases to trimming and J lost 3 bases, with 12 bases between them. CDR3 length: 14 amino acids. Per germline, CDR1 SNHLY and CDR2 FYNNEI. The sequence came from an adult who received the MenACWY meningococcal vaccine as a control. This sequence joins TRBV2 and TRBJ1-4, with D perhaps matching TRBD1 (6 bases). Here the sequenced sample was peripheral blood, taken 28 days after the second dose of the MenACWY control vaccine. CDR3 DNA sequence: TGTGCCAGCATTCCGTGGGGGCCTAATGAAAAACTGTTTTTT. It yields the protein CASIPWGPNEKLFF.